The rows below give T cell receptor beta chains drawn from one sample of a study of T-cell memory formation after mild COVID-19. TCRdb used MiXCR to reprocess the 5' RACE reads, holding one entry per CDR3 protein. This sample has around 450,000 distinct CDR3 sequences; about 19% occur once, and the top ten carry around 8%. Sample: PBMCs or a T cell subset sorted from them (not recorded which). The receptor source for this set is an adult woman who had mild COVID-19 (a few samples of this study predate the infection). Cell type and time point are not known. CDR3s include the opening cysteine and the closing phenylalanine or tryptophan. The D gene is left open where the match is weak. The size of a clone is reported for some rows only, either as once, few or many, or as a class for expanded clones.

v_call: TRBV7-9; d_call: .; clone_size: .; j_call: TRBJ2-2; cdr3_nt: TGTGCCAGCCCCTTTACCGGGGAGCTGTTTTTT; cdr3_aa: CASPFTGELFF
v_call: TRBV12-3/TRBV12-4; d_call: .; clone_size: .; j_call: TRBJ1-5; cdr3_nt: TGTGCCAGCACATCGGGGGATAGCAATCAGCCCCAGCATTTT; cdr3_aa: CASTSGDSNQPQHF
v_call: TRBV7-6; d_call: TRBD2; clone_size: few; j_call: TRBJ2-5; cdr3_nt: TGTGCCAGCAGCTTTCTAGCGGAGGGAGTCCAAGAGACCCAGTACTTC; cdr3_aa: CASSFLAEGVQETQYF
v_call: TRBV28; d_call: .; clone_size: .; j_call: TRBJ2-5; cdr3_nt: TGTGCCAGCAGTTTAAGGTCGAATCAAGAGACCCAGTACTTC; cdr3_aa: CASSLRSNQETQYF
v_call: TRBV7-9; d_call: .; clone_size: .; j_call: TRBJ1-1; cdr3_nt: TGTGCCAGCAGCTTTACAGCCCTCACAGAAATGAACACTGAAGCTTTCTTT; cdr3_aa: CASSFTALTEMNTEAFF
v_call: TRBV5-1; d_call: TRBD2; clone_size: many; j_call: TRBJ2-1; cdr3_nt: TGCGCCAGCAGCCTCGGACTAGCGGGAGCGTCCTACAATGAGCAGTTCTTC; cdr3_aa: CASSLGLAGASYNEQFF
v_call: TRBV29-1; d_call: .; clone_size: few; j_call: TRBJ1-1; cdr3_nt: TGCGTGGGGGGGCGATTGAACACTGAAGCTTTCTTT; cdr3_aa: CVGGRLNTEAFF
v_call: TRBV11-3; d_call: .; clone_size: .; j_call: TRBJ2-2; cdr3_nt: TGTGCCAGCAGCTTAGATAGCGGAATGAACACCGGGGAGCTGTTTTTT; cdr3_aa: CASSLDSGMNTGELFF
v_call: TRBV12-3/TRBV12-4; d_call: .; clone_size: few; j_call: TRBJ2-7; cdr3_nt: TGTGCCAGCAGCCCCCGCCCACAGGGCCTCGAGCAGTACTTC; cdr3_aa: CASSPRPQGLEQYF
v_call: TRBV3-1; d_call: TRBD1; clone_size: few; j_call: TRBJ1-2; cdr3_nt: TGTGCCAGCAGCCAAGAGACAGGGCGGTCGGGCTACACCTTC; cdr3_aa: CASSQETGRSGYTF
v_call: TRBV4-2; d_call: TRBD1; clone_size: few; j_call: TRBJ2-7; cdr3_nt: TGTGCCAGCAGCCAAGTACAGGGGAGCTCCTACGAGCAGTACTTC; cdr3_aa: CASSQVQGSSYEQYF
v_call: TRBV6-5; d_call: .; clone_size: .; j_call: TRBJ2-1; cdr3_nt: TGTGCCAGCAGTTATGGGGGGGCCTACAGCAATGAGCAGTTCTTC; cdr3_aa: CASSYGGAYSNEQFF
v_call: TRBV27; d_call: .; clone_size: few; j_call: TRBJ2-2; cdr3_nt: TGTGCCAGCAGGTACAGCACCGGGGAGCTGTTTTTT; cdr3_aa: CASRYSTGELFF
v_call: TRBV24-1; d_call: .; clone_size: .; j_call: TRBJ2-3; cdr3_nt: TGTGCCACCAGTCGGTCGGCAGGAGGTACGCAGTATTTT; cdr3_aa: CATSRSAGGTQYF
v_call: TRBV12-3/TRBV12-4; d_call: .; clone_size: .; j_call: TRBJ2-5; cdr3_nt: TGTGCCAGCAGGCCCGGACGGCTTCGAGAGACCCAGTACTTC; cdr3_aa: CASRPGRLRETQYF
v_call: TRBV2; d_call: .; clone_size: few; j_call: TRBJ2-7; cdr3_nt: TGTGCCAGCAGTGCGGGCGGACCCTACGAGCAGTACTTC; cdr3_aa: CASSAGGPYEQYF
v_call: TRBV7-6; d_call: TRBD2; clone_size: many; j_call: TRBJ2-3; cdr3_nt: TGTGCCAGCAGTTTAAGACTAGCGGGGACGTCCACAGATACGCAGTATTTT; cdr3_aa: CASSLRLAGTSTDTQYF
v_call: TRBV7-7; d_call: TRBD1; clone_size: .; j_call: TRBJ2-2; cdr3_nt: TGTGCCAGCAGCTTAGAGGCAGGGGGCTACACCACCGGGGAGCTGTTTTTT; cdr3_aa: CASSLEAGGYTTGELFF
v_call: TRBV19; d_call: TRBD2; clone_size: .; j_call: TRBJ2-5; cdr3_nt: TGTGCCAGTAGTCGCGGGACTAGCGGACAAGAGACCCAGTACTTC; cdr3_aa: CASSRGTSGQETQYF
v_call: TRBV7-8; d_call: .; clone_size: few; j_call: TRBJ2-7; cdr3_nt: TGTGCCAGCAGCTTAAGGCTAGCTCTCGAGCAGTACTTC; cdr3_aa: CASSLRLALEQYF